These 30 T cell receptor beta chains were sequenced from one sample in a study of Ad26.COV2.S vaccination and SARS-CoV-2 variants. Treatment denoted: some 19 received Ad26.COV2.S at low or high dose, single or two shots; 5 received placebo; per-sample allocation not given. Specimen acquisition occurred on day 63 following the initial vaccine or placebo injection. Sequenced by immunoSEQ multiplex PCR; TCRdb stores in-frame clones only, minus some. The sample has approximately 500,000 clones; around 90% are singletons. Sequenced material: peripheral blood, taken in a trial of Ad26.COV2.S vaccine versus placebo. The receptors shown here come from a person between 18 and 65 years old who received the Ad26.COV2.S COVID-19 vaccine or a placebo.

The table lists this clone with a count of one. This rearrangement joins TRBV6-2 or TRBV6-3 to TRBJ1-1; D call uncertain. Germline V CDR1 and CDR2: MNHEY, SVGEGT. V gave up 2 bases and J gave up 1 base, with 11 bases separating them. This CDR3 has 15 residues. CDR3 region: CASSYGGRRNTEAFF. CDR3 nucleotide sequence: TGTGCCAGCAGTTACGGAGGGAGAAGGAACACTGAAGCTTTCTTT.

The chain couples TRBV18 to TRBJ1-1; D is unclear. V was cut by 3 bases and J by 4 bases, with 18 bases left in between. The CDR3 length is 16 residues. The V gene's germline CDR1 is KGHSH and CDR2 LQKENI. CDR3 sequence reads: CASSPGSVLESTEAFF. The CDR3 DNA sequence: TGTGCCAGCTCACCGGGGTCCGTCCTTGAAAGCACTGAAGCTTTCTTT.

This chain uses TRBV9 with TRBJ2-7; D gene uncertain. With 4 bases removed from V and 3 bases from J, the gap between germline ends came to 17 bases. The CDR3 is made up of 15 amino acids. Germline V gene lookup returns CDR1 SGDLS and CDR2 YYNGEE. CDR3 region: CASSPSWDTDYEQYF. CDR3 bases: TGTGCCAGCAGCCCGAGTTGGGATACCGACTACGAGCAGTACTTC.

This clone was seen only once. The chain couples TRBV5-6 to TRBJ2-7; 14 nucleotides match TRBD2. Trimming cost V 3 bases and J 5 bases; bases outside gene matches: 4. Germline V gene lookup returns CDR1 SGHDT and CDR2 YYEEEE. This CDR3 contains 15 residues. The CDR3 loop reads CASSSGLAGAHEQYF. CDR3 sequence (DNA): TGTGCCAGCAGCTCGGGACTAGCGGGAGCCCACGAGCAGTACTTC.

To note about this clone: The sample holds other DNA sequences that translate to the same CDR3. The V call is TRBV18, the J call TRBJ2-5; D remains ambiguous. The V end lost 6 bases, the J end lost 0 bases, and 5 bases lay between the germline ends. The CDR3 has 12 residues. CDR1 KGHSH and CDR2 LQKENI come from the germline V gene. CDR3 coding DNA: TGTGCCAGCTCCCCCAACCAAGAGACCCAGTACTTC. Its translation is CASSPNQETQYF.

The CDR3 bases are TGTGCCAGCAGAGTGGGGGGGGTCAATGAGCAGTTCTTC. Translation gives CASRVGGVNEQFF. The chain has TRBV7-2 and TRBJ2-1; TRBD2 matches at 7 bases. This CDR3 is 13 amino acids long. J lost 6 bases, V lost 6 bases, and 5 bases had no gene match. Per germline, CDR1 SGHTA and CDR2 FQGNSA.

The CDR3 DNA sequence: TGTGCCAGCAGTTTTGTGGGGCGCAGCACAGATACGCAGTATTTT. Translating gives CASSFVGRSTDTQYF. V gene TRBV28 combines with J gene TRBJ2-3; possible D gene TRBD1, 5 bases. The CDR3 covers 15 residues. Between the trimmed V and J ends, which lost 3 bases and 0 bases, there was a span of 10 bases. The germline V gene has CDR1 MDHEN and CDR2 SYDVKM.

The rearrangement links TRBV6-5 to TRBJ1-6; D is ambiguous. CDR3 length: 12 amino acids. The germline V gene encodes CDR1 MNHEY and CDR2 SVGAGI. V was pared by 3 bases and J by 9 bases, with 6 bases between. CDR3: CASSYPGSPLHF. CDR3 sequence (DNA): TGTGCCAGCAGTTATCCAGGTTCACCCCTCCACTTT.

The chain carries TRBV5-8 and TRBJ2-5, with D perhaps TRBD2 (6 bases). Germline V gene sequence: CDR1 SGHTS, CDR2 YDEGEE. This CDR3 spans 14 amino acids. The V and J ends lost 5 bases and 5 bases respectively, with 16 bases between them. CDR3 loop: CASRRPGGRETQYF. CDR3 nucleotides: TGTGCCAGCAGACGTCCCGGAGGGCGGGAGACCCAGTACTTC.

The rearrangement links TRBV3-1 (or the pseudogene TRBV3-2) to TRBJ2-7; 10 bases are a match to TRBD1. CDR1 LGHDT and CDR2 YNNKEL come from the germline V gene (reference sequence). J was trimmed by 9 bases and V by 5 bases; bases with no gene match: 4. The CDR3 is 12 amino acids. CDR3 sequence reads: CASSSGTGVQYF. For the CDR3, the DNA is TGTGCCAGCAGCTCCGGGACAGGGGTGCAGTACTTC.

This clone came up a few times. This rearrangement joins TRBV7-9 to TRBJ1-2; TRBD1 aligns across 7 bases. V dropped 0 bases and J dropped 7; count of bases not matched to a gene: 8. Germline V CDR1 and CDR2: SEHNR, FQNEAQ (reference sequence). This CDR3 is built from 15 residues. CDR3 in DNA: TGTGCCAGCAGCTTAGCCGGACAGGACTATTCTGGCTACACCTTC. Protein product: CASSLAGQDYSGYTF.

The genes are TRBV2 and TRBJ2-6; TRBD1 is a possible D gene (5 bases). The CDR3 is made up of 15 amino acids. The V gene's germline CDR1 is SNHLY and CDR2 FYNNEI. V dropped 8 bases and J dropped 3 bases, with 14 bases sitting between them. CDR3: CASAGPSFGANVLTF. CDR3 bases: TGTGCCAGCGCAGGGCCCTCTTTTGGGGCCAACGTCCTGACTTTC.

The V call is TRBV5-6, the J call TRBJ2-1, with a possible D match to TRBD1 (5 bases). CDR3 size: 16 residues. Germline V gives CDR1 SGHDT, CDR2 YYEEEE. V was cut by 3 bases and J by 7 bases, with 20 bases left in between. The CDR3 is CASSYPGPRQGNEQFF. CDR3 in DNA: TGTGCCAGCAGCTATCCGGGCCCCCGGCAGGGAAATGAGCAGTTCTTC. Full variable domain (rest looked up from reference TRBV5-6 and TRBJ2-1): DAGVTQSPTHLIKTRGQQVTLRCSPKSGHDTVSWYQQALGQGPQFIFQYYEEEERQRGNFPDRFSGHQFPNYSSELNVNALLLGDSALYLCASSYPGPRQGNEQFFGPGTRLTVL.

This chain connects TRBV4-1 to TRBJ1-2; D gene unclear. Germline V gene lookup returns CDR1 MGHRA and CDR2 YSYEKL. The V end was cut by 1 base, the J end by 7 bases, with 13 bases between. The CDR3 consists of 14 residues. The CDR3: CASSQVPLVTGYTF. The CDR3 coding sequence is TGCGCCAGCAGCCAAGTGCCCCTCGTGACTGGCTACACCTTC.

Only one count was recorded for this clone. This chain joins TRBV18 and TRBJ2-2; TRBD1 is a possible D gene (5 bases). V was shortened by 6 bases and J by 1 base, with 15 bases between the two germline ends. Germline V gene sequence: CDR1 KGHSH, CDR2 LQKENI. This CDR3 is 16 amino acids long. The chain's CDR3 is CASSPPRVMNTGELFF. In nucleotides, the CDR3 is TGTGCCAGCTCGCCGCCCAGGGTAATGAACACCGGGGAGCTGTTTTTT.

The chain couples TRBV28 to TRBJ2-7; weak D call: TRBD2 (6 bases). Trimming removed 7 bases from V and 5 bases from J, with 15 bases in between. The CDR3 is 13 residues long. In germline, CDR1 is MDHEN, CDR2 SYDVKM. The chain's CDR3 is CASKSGVFDEQYF. CDR3 nucleotide sequence: TGTGCCAGCAAGTCGGGGGTTTTCGACGAGCAGTACTTC.

The chain links TRBV5-4 to TRBJ2-5, with D maybe TRBD1 (6 bases). The V gene's germline CDR1 is SGHNT and CDR2 YYREEE (reference sequence). The ends were cut back, 0 bases at V and 2 bases at J, with 8 bases in the middle. The CDR3 extends over 14 amino acids. CDR3 in DNA: TGTGCCAGCAGCTTGGGGGGACAACAAGAGACCCAGTACTTC. Translated, it gives CASSLGGQQETQYF. Full variable domain (missing parts from reference TRBV5-4 and TRBJ2-5): ETGVTQSPTHLIKTRGQQVTLRCSSQSGHNTVSWYQQALGQGPQFIFQYYREEENGRGNFPPRFSGLQFPNYSSELNVNALELDDSALYLCASSLGGQQETQYFGPGTRLLVL.

The chain is built from TRBV28 and TRBJ1-6, with a tentative D call TRBD1 (6 bases). From germline, CDR1 is MDHEN and CDR2 SYDVKM. V gave up 6 bases and J gave up 9 bases, with 15 bases separating them. The CDR3 runs to 14 residues. CDR3 bases: TGTGCCAGCAGCCGGACAGTTAACCCTTCACCCCTCCACTTT. It codes for CASSRTVNPSPLHF.

The CDR3 is CASSLARTSGSAIQYF. In nucleotides, the CDR3 is TGTGCCAGCAGCTTAGCGCGGACTAGCGGGAGTGCCATTCAGTACTTC. This sequence joins TRBV7-9 and TRBJ2-4; 13 positions match TRBD2. Trimming cost V 0 bases and J 9 bases; bases outside gene matches: 5. This CDR3 has 16 residues. Germline assignment: CDR1 SEHNR and CDR2 FQNEAQ (reference sequence).

This clone was detected only once. V and J are TRBV3-1 (or the pseudogene TRBV3-2) and TRBJ2-7; no reliable D call. The V gene's germline CDR1 is LGHDT and CDR2 YNNKEL (reference sequence). Between the trimmed V and J ends, which lost 5 bases and 7 bases, there was a span of 21 bases. The CDR3 sequence is 15 residues long. The CDR3 sequence is CASSSLNLGLGEQYF. Here the CDR3 DNA reads TGTGCCAGCAGCTCTCTCAACCTGGGTCTGGGTGAGCAGTACTTC.

CDR3 amino acids: CASSPSPLPNEKLFF. The CDR3 bases are TGTGCCAGCAGCCCGTCTCCACTTCCTAATGAAAAACTGTTTTTT. The chain employs TRBV6-5 and TRBJ1-4; D gene ambiguous. CDR1 MNHEY and CDR2 SVGAGI come from the germline V gene. Trimming stripped 6 bases from V and 3 bases from J, with 14 bases between. The CDR3 is 15 amino acids.

V is TRBV7-6 and J is TRBJ1-2; TRBD1 matches 7 bases. The germline V gene has CDR1 SGHVS and CDR2 FNYEAQ. After removal of 4 bases from V and 5 bases from J, the junction contained 13 bases not matched to a gene. The CDR3 totals 16 residues. The CDR3: CASSSSYRQGDYGYTF. In nucleotides, the CDR3 is TGTGCCAGCAGCTCGTCCTACCGACAGGGTGATTATGGCTACACCTTC. Drawing the rest from reference TRBV7-6 and TRBJ1-2, the complete variable domain is GAGVSQSPRYKVTKRGQDVALRCDPISGHVSLYWYRQALGQGPEFLTYFNYEAQQDKSGLPNDRFSAERPEGSISTLTIQRTEQRDSAMYRCASSSSYRQGDYGYTFGSGTRLTVV.

This sequence joins TRBV6-1 and TRBJ1-1; 8 bases are shared with TRBD1. Germline CDR1 and CDR2: MNHNS and SASEGT. Trimming cost V 2 bases and J 5 bases; bases outside gene matches: 7. The length of the CDR3 is 15 residues. For the CDR3, the DNA is TGTGCCAGCAGTGAAAGGGTAGGGACAGGTACTGAAGCTTTCTTT. This gives the protein CASSERVGTGTEAFF.

This rearrangement joins TRBV7-8 to TRBJ2-7, with D perhaps given as TRBD1 or TRBD2 (5 bases each). V shed 5 bases and J shed 3 bases, with 11 bases lying between them. This CDR3 has 13 amino acids. CDR1 SGHVS and CDR2 FQNEAQ come from the germline V gene. CDR3 region: CASSRDGVYEQYF. Here the CDR3 DNA reads TGTGCCAGCAGCCGGGACGGAGTCTACGAGCAGTACTTC.

This chain links TRBV2 with TRBJ2-2; 8 bases agree with TRBD2. CDR3 length: 15 amino acids. The V segment lost 4 bases and the J segment 4 bases; nucleotides outside the gene matches: 5. Germline V lookup: CDR1 SNHLY, CDR2 FYNNEI. DNA for the CDR3: TGTGCCAGCAGTGTAGTAGCGGGGTCCACCGGGGAGCTGTTTTTT. As protein: CASSVVAGSTGELFF.

J is TRBJ2-7 and V is TRBV3-1 (or the pseudogene TRBV3-2); no definite D call. The germline V gene encodes CDR1 LGHDT and CDR2 YNNKEL (reference sequence). The CDR3 loop spans 14 amino acids. With 1 base removed from V and 1 base from J, the gap between germline ends came to 8 bases. DNA for the CDR3: TGTGCCAGCAGCCAAGGGACCGTATCCTACGAGCAGTACTTC. Amino acid sequence: CASSQGTVSYEQYF.

This chain connects TRBV29-1 to TRBJ1-4; the match to TRBD1 covers 7 bases. V trimming: 5 bases; J trimming: 0 bases; junction bases outside the gene matches: 6. Germline CDR1 reads SQVTM; CDR2 reads ANQGSEA. The CDR3 is 15 amino acids. The CDR3 DNA reads as TGCAGCGTTCAGGGACAGCTTGCAACTAATGAAAAACTGTTTTTT. The encoded protein is CSVQGQLATNEKLFF.

J is TRBJ2-7 and V is TRBV21-1; TRBD2 was called by the table and not checked on the DNA. TRBV21-1 is listed as a pseudogene. The CDR3 runs to 12 residues. The CDR3 is CASSDPSYEQYF. For the CDR3, the DNA is TGTGCCAGCAGCGACCCTAGTTACGAGCAGTACTTC.

This sequence joins TRBV27 and TRBJ1-1; D is perhaps TRBD1 (6 bases). V was cut by 5 bases and J by 4 bases, with 11 bases left in between. The CDR3 contains 13 residues. The germline V gene encodes CDR1 MNHEY and CDR2 SMNVEV (reference sequence). CDR3 nucleotides: TGTGCCAGCAGTCTAGGACAGTCCACTGAAGCTTTCTTT. It translates to CASSLGQSTEAFF.

The V gene is TRBV7-3, the J gene TRBJ1-1; D is unresolved. CDR3 length: 13 amino acids. The V end lost 4 bases, the J end lost 1 base, and 7 bases lay between the germline ends. CDR1 and CDR2 from the germline V gene are SGHTA and FQGTGA. The CDR3 spells CASSSHQNTEAFF. CDR3 DNA sequence: TGTGCCAGCAGCTCCCATCAGAACACTGAAGCTTTCTTT. Combining the CDR3 with reference TRBV7-3 and TRBJ1-1 gives the whole variable domain GAGVSQTPSNKVTEKGKYVELRCDPISGHTALYWYRQSLGQGPEFLIYFQGTGAADDSGLPNDRFFAVRPEGSVSTLKIQRTERGDSAVYLCASSSHQNTEAFFGQGTRLTVV.